Detailed here is one T cell receptor (beta chain). Its antigen is unidentified. The CDR3 has 16 amino acids. CDR1 KGHSH and CDR2 LQKENI come from the germline V gene. Trimming took 2 bases from V and 2 from J; bases not matched to a gene: 6. The source of the sample is a study of shared clonotypes between healthy human individuals. Repertoires were generated with immunoSEQ multiplex PCR, while TCRdb's copy carries only in-frame clones and drops some. This table has roughly 2.4 million clones, roughly 95% appearing once. The investigators split CD4+ cells into a CD45RA+ naive subset and a CD45RA-negative memory subset. Study results and limitations: In contrast to clonotypes shared by all four donors, non-shared clonotypes had lower generation probabilities. Sequencing depth was expected to affect clonotype sharing among donors. The naive CD4 repertoires of several donors were compared, and roughly 5.1% of clonotypes were shared.

This TCR was recovered from a man between 18 and 29 years old in good health. The specimen was naive CD4+ T cells sorted from blood. As to subset: CD45RA+ positively selected. The genes are TRBV18 and TRBJ1-5; TRBD1 agrees at 7 bases. The CDR3 loop is CASSPVPGQRNQPQHF. The CDR3, as DNA: TGTGCCAGCTCACCAGTTCCGGGACAGCGCAATCAGCCCCAGCATTTT.